The rows below give T cell receptor beta chains drawn from one sample of a study of cytomegalovirus exposure and HLA in healthy donors. The repertoire was sequenced with immunoSEQ multiplex PCR; TCRdb's copy has only in-frame clones and lacks some. The sample lists under 150,000 clones, 70% to 90% seen once, with about 2.1% in the top ten. The sample was PBMCs. The origin of the receptors is a woman under 30 in good health and CMV-seronegative. CDR3s include the opening cysteine and the closing phenylalanine or tryptophan. The D gene is left open where the match is weak.

>16|TRBJ2-1|TRBV5-1|TRBD2
TGCGCCAGCAGCTTGCCGGGACTAGCGGGAGTTCCTAAGCAGTTCTTC
CASSLPGLAGVPKQFF
>16|TRBJ1-6|TRBV11-2|NA
TGTGCCAGCAGCTTAGCCGCGACAGTATATAATTCACCCCTCCACTTT
CASSLAATVYNSPLHF
>13|TRBJ2-6|TRBV5-4|NA
TGTGCCAGCAGCTTTAGTGGGGCCAACGTCCTGACTTTC
CASSFSGANVLTF
>16|TRBJ1-1|TRBV10-3|NA
TGTGCCATCAGTGAACCGGTTGGGCTTTTTCACACTGAAGCTTTCTTT
CAISEPVGLFHTEAFF
>14|TRBJ1-1|TRBV9|NA
TGTGCCAGCAGCGCCCAGACGGGGGACACTGAAGCTTTCTTT
CASSAQTGDTEAFF
>17|TRBJ2-3|TRBV7-3|TRBD2
TGTGCCAGCAGCTTAAGCCCTAGCGGGAGGGGGGTGGATACGCAGTATTTT
CASSLSPSGRGVDTQYF
>15|TRBJ2-1|TRBV6-5|TRBD2
TGTGCCAGCAGTAGACCGGGACTAGCGGGCGGTAAGCAGTTCTTC
CASSRPGLAGGKQFF
>18|TRBJ2-7|TRBV5-6|TRBD2
TGTGCCAGCAGCCCAACGCCGGGACTAGCGGTGCCAACCTACGAGCAGTACTTC
CASSPTPGLAVPTYEQYF
>14|TRBJ2-7|TRBV7-9|TRBD2
TGTGCCAGCAGCTCTAGCGGGGGAACCTACGAGCAGTACTTC
CASSSSGGTYEQYF
>13|TRBJ1-2|TRBV2|TRBD1
TGTGCCAAGACCCCGACAGGGATACGCGGCTACACCTTC
CAKTPTGIRGYTF
>14|TRBJ2-1|TRBV18|NA
TGTGCCAGCTCACCGGGGGCGCGAGACAATGAGCAGTTCTTC
CASSPGARDNEQFF
>15|TRBJ2-7|TRBV7-6|TRBD1
TGTGCCAGCAGCCCAGGACAGGGATCCCACTACGAGCAGTACTTC
CASSPGQGSHYEQYF
>16|TRBJ2-2|TRBV6-4|TRBD1
TGTGCCAGCAGTCGTTTGGCTTCAGGGGGCGACGGGGAGCTGTTTTTT
CASSRLASGGDGELFF
>15|TRBJ1-2|TRBV6-1|TRBD1
TGTGCCAGCAGCAGAGTCGGACAGGGTCCCTATGGCTACACCTTC
CASSRVGQGPYGYTF
>14|TRBJ1-1|TRBV27|TRBD1
TGTGCCAGTTCCCCCGCAAGGGGGCTAACTGAAGCTTTCTTT
CASSPARGLTEAFF
>14|TRBJ1-5|TRBV30|NA
TGTGCCTGGAGTCACAGGAGCAGCAATCAGCCCCAGCATTTT
CAWSHRSSNQPQHF
>14|TRBJ1-2|TRBV28|TRBD1
TGTGCCAGCAGGGTACCGGGACAGCGACCTGGCTACACCTTC
CASRVPGQRPGYTF
>13|TRBJ1-6|TRBV6-5|NA
TGTGCCAGCAGCCCTCGACAGAATTCACCCCTCCACTTT
CASSPRQNSPLHF